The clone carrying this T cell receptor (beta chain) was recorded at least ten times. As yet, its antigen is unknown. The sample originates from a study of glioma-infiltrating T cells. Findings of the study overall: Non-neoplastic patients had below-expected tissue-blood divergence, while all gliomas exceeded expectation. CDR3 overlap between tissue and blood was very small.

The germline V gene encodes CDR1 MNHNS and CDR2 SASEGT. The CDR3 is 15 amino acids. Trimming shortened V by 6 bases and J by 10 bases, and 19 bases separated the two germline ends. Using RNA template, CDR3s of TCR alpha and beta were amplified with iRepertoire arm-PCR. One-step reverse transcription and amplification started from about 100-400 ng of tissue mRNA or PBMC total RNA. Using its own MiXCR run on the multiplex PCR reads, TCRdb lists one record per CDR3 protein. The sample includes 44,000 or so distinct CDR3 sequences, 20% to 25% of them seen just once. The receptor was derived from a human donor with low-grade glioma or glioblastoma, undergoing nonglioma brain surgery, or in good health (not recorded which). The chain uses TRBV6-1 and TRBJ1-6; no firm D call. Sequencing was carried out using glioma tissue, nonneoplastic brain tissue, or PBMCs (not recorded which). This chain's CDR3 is CASSLAKGAGSPLHF. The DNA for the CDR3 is TGTGCCAGCAGCCTTGCGAAGGGCGCAGGATCACCCCTCCACTTT.